The TCR beta chain under discussion was sequenced for a study of blood T cell repertoires in COVID-19. The wider study: The cDNA or gDNA used as material had been derived from T cells, B-cell-depleted T cells, or PBMCs.

The junction had 6 bases not matched to a gene; V was cut back by 3 bases and J by 6 bases. CDR3 length: 15 amino acids. Germline CDR1 reads SNHLY; CDR2 reads FYNNEI. In this sample, this clone turned up once. In the study's own analysis: Cell counts per sample came from amplifying reference gene primers. The repertoire was sequenced with immunoSEQ multiplex PCR; TCRdb's copy has only in-frame clones and lacks some. D and trimming were read from the DNA, whereas the V and J calls and clone size are those reported in that table. The table lists roughly 200,000 clones, 88% of them singletons. The J gene is TRBJ1-2, the V gene TRBV2, with 11 positions matching TRBD1. The sequencing input was peripheral blood. This TCR was sampled from a man between 18 and 29 years old with active or convalescent COVID-19. CDR3 DNA: TGTGCCAGCAGTGAGGCTGGACAGGGGGCACATGGCTACACCTTC. Translating it yields CASSEAGQGAHGYTF.